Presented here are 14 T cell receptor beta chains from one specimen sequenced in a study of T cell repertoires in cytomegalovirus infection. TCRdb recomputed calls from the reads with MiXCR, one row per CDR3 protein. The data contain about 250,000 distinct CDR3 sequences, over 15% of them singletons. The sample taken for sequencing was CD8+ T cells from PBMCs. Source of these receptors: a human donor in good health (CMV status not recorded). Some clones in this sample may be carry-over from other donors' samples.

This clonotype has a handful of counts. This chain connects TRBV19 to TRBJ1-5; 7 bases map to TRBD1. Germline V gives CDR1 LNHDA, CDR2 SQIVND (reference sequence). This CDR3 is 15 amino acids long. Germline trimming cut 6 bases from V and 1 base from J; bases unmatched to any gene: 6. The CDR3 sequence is CASRNRGLSNQPQHF. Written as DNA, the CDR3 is TGTGCCAGTAGAAACAGGGGTCTGAGCAATCAGCCCCAGCATTTT.

Here the CDR3 DNA reads TGTGCCAGCAGCCCCCTAGGAGGGGGGTCCGATCTCTCTGGAAACACCATATATTTT. Protein product: CASSPLGGGSDLSGNTIYF. The V and J genes are TRBV4-2 and TRBJ1-3; TRBD1 might be the D (6 bases). The CDR3 length is 19 residues. Germline V gives CDR1 LGHNA, CDR2 YNFKEQ. Trimming pared 4 bases from V and 0 bases from J, leaving 22 bases between.

The CDR3 sequence is CASSYEGAVGYTF. CDR3 nucleotides: TGTGCCAGCAGTTATGAGGGGGCGGTTGGCTACACCTTC. The V and J genes are TRBV6-5 and TRBJ1-2, with 7 bases identical to TRBD1. Germline assignment: CDR1 MNHEY and CDR2 SVGAGI. Trimming removed 3 bases from V and 7 bases from J; junction bases left unmatched: 5. The CDR3 length is 13 residues.

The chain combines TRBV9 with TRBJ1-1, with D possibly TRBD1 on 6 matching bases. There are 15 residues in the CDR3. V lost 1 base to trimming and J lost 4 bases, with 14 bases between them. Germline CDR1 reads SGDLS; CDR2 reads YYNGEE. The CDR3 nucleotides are TGTGCCAGCAGCGTAAGTCAGGGGCGGGGCACTGAAGCTTTCTTT. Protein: CASSVSQGRGTEAFF.

The CDR3, as DNA: TGCAGCGTGGACCTTGGTTCTGAAGCTTTCTTT. Amino acids: CSVDLGSEAFF. J is TRBJ1-1 and V is TRBV29-1, with D hard to call. Trimming took 6 bases from V and 6 from J, leaving 11 bases between them. The V gene's germline CDR1 is SQVTM and CDR2 ANQGSEA. The CDR3 is 11 residues long.

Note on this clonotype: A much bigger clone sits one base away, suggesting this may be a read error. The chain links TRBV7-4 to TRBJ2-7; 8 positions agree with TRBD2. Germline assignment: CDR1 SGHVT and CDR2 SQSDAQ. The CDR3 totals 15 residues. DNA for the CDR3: TGTGCCAGCAGCTTAGAGGGACTAGTGATATACGAGCAGAACTTC. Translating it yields CASSLEGLVIYEQNF.

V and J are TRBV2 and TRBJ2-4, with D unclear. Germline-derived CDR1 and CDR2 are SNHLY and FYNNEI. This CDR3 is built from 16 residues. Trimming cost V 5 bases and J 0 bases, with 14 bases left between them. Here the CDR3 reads CASSSRQALAKNIQYF. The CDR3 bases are TGTGCCAGCAGTTCCCGACAAGCCTTAGCCAAAAACATTCAGTACTTC.

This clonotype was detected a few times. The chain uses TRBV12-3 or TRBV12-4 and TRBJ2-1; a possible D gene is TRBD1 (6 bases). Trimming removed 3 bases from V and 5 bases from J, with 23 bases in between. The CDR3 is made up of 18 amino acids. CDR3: CASSFIHISRNRDNEQFF. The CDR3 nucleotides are TGTGCCAGCAGTTTTATTCACATCTCGCGAAACAGGGACAATGAGCAGTTCTTC.

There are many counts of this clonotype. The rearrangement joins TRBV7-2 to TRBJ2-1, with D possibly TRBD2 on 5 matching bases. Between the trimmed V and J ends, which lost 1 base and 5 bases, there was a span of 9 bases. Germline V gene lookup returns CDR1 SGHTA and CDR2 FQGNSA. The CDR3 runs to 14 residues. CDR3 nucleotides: TGTGCCAGCAGCTTAGTTCCGGGAAACAATGAGCAGTTCTTC. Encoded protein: CASSLVPGNNEQFF.

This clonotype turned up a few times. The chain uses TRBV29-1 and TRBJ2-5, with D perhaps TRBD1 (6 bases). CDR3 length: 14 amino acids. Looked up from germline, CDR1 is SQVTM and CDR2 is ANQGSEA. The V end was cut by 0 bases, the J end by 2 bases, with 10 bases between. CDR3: CSVEDWTEQETQYF. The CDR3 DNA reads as TGCAGCGTTGAAGACTGGACAGAACAAGAGACCCAGTACTTC.

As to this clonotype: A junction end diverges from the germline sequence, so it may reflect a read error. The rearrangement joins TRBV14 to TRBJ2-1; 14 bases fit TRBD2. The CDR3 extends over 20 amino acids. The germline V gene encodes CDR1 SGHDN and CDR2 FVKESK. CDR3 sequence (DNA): TGTGCCAGCAGCGAAGAAGGGCAGGGACTAGCGGGGGAGCCATACAATGAGCAGTTCTTC. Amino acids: CASSEEGQGLAGEPYNEQFF.

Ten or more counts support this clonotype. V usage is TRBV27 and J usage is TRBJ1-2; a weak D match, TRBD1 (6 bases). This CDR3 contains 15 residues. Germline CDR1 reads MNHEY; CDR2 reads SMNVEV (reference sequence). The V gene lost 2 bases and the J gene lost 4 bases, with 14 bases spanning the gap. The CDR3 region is CASSLIGGISYGYTF. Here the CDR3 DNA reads TGTGCCAGCAGTTTAATCGGGGGCATTAGCTATGGCTACACCTTC.

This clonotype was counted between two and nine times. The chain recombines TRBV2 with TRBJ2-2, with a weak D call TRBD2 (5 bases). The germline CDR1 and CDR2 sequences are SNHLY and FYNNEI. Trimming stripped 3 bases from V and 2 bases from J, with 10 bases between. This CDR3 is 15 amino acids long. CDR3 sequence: CASSEWTGNTGELFF. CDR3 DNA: TGTGCCAGCAGTGAGTGGACGGGAAACACCGGGGAGCTGTTTTTT.

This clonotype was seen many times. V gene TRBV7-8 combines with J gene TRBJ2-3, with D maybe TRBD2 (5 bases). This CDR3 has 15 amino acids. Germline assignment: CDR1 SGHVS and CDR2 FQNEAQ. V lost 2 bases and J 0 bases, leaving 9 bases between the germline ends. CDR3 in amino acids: CASSLLGGSTDTQYF. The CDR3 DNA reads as TGTGCCAGCAGCTTATTAGGCGGGAGCACAGATACGCAGTATTTT.